This T cell receptor (beta chain) was retrieved from a study of cytomegalovirus exposure and HLA in healthy donors. Study summary: Some 85 million unique TCRs, all from HLA-typed donors, were included in an early release of the data.

Study outcomes and limitations: Listed as cytomegalovirus-associated were over 150 TCR beta chains. Productive status was seen about 90% or about 30% of the time for most TCR beta V segments in an earlier analysis.

This clone was counted ten times or more. Its antigen remains unknown. The primer mix had 60 Vbeta and 13 Jbeta primers. Under the authors' procedure: About 10 million of about 80 million unique TCR beta chains were shared, per a later count. Here immunoSEQ multiplex PCR was the method, and the copy in TCRdb shows in-frame clones only, minus some. V and J calls and clone size come straight from that table; D and trimming were deduced from the DNA. The sample has around 90,000 clones; under 90% are singletons. The length of the CDR3 is 15 residues. Germline CDR1 reads LNHDA; CDR2 reads SQIVND (reference sequence). V was trimmed by 7 bases and J by 1 base, leaving 16 bases between them.

This chain connects TRBV19 to TRBJ1-1; D ambiguous. The sample comprised PBMCs. This TCR was sampled from a man aged 45-65 years in good health and CMV-seronegative. The CDR3 region is CASTKGGSRNTEAFF. The DNA of the CDR3 is TGTGCCAGTACCAAGGGCGGGTCCCGGAACACTGAAGCTTTCTTT. Drawing the rest from reference TRBV19 and TRBJ1-1, the complete variable domain is DGGITQSPKYLFRKEGQNVTLSCEQNLNHDAMYWYRQDPGQGLRLIYYSQIVNDFQKGDIAEGYSVSREKKESFPLTVTSAQKNPTAFYLCASTKGGSRNTEAFFGQGTRLTVV.